The entry below gives a single T cell receptor beta chain sequence along with its context. This sample was taken from a study of shared clonotypes between healthy human individuals. Overall study context: There were three CD4 naive, three CD4 memory, two CD8 naive and one CD8 memory plates per donor.

The J segment lost 7 bases and the V segment lost 0 bases, leaving 8 bases of the junction unmatched. Germline V gives CDR1 MNHEY, CDR2 SVGAGI. The CDR3 loop spans 16 amino acids. Using immunoSEQ multiplex PCR, the repertoire was profiled, and TCRdb retains in-frame clones only, with some absent. Of about 2.4 million clones listed, around nine tenths are singletons. The receptor's source is a young man in good health. The sample taken for sequencing was naive CD4+ T cells sorted from blood. Subset defined: CD45RA+ positively selected. This sequence joins TRBV6-5 and TRBJ2-7; 11 bases agree with TRBD2. Here the CDR3 DNA reads TGTGCCAGCAGTTACTCGTCTAGCGGGGGGCCTGGGGAGCAGTACTTC. This gives the protein CASSYSSSGGPGEQYF.